This entry is about one T cell receptor beta chain. Its antigen is as yet unknown. These data come from a study of response to subunit inactivated influenza vaccine. Regarding the study as a whole: Authors suggested seasonal influenza vaccinations each recruit few new T cells.

This CDR3 region has 15 residues. The junction had 6 bases not matched to a gene; V was cut back by 5 bases and J by 7 bases. CDR1 and CDR2 from the germline V gene are SGHAT and FQNNGV. Each CDR3 protein gets one entry after TCRdb re-called the RT-PCR reads with MiXCR. The table records hundreds of thousands of distinct CDR3 sequences, 15% to 19% of them present only once. The J gene is TRBJ1-6, the V gene TRBV11-2; TRBD1 aligns across 9 bases. The receptor comes from a man aged 45 to 65 who received an inactivated influenza vaccine. Sequencing was performed on PBMCs from blood, taken 11 to 12 days after vaccination. CDR3 coding DNA: TGTGCCAGCAGCCCGGTGGGACAGGGAAATTCACCCCTCCACTTT. It is translated as CASSPVGQGNSPLHF.